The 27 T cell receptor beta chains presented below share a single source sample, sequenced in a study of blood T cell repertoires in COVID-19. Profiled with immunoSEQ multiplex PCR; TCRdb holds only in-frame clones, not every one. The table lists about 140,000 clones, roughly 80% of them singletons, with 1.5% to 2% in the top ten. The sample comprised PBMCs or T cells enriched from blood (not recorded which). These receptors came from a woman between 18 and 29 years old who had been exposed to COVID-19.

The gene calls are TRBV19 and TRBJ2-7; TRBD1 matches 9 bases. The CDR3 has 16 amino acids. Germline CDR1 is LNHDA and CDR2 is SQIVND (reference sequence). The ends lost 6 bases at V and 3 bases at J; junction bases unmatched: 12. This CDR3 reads CASSEGFRTGVYEQYF. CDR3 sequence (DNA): TGTGCCAGTAGCGAAGGCTTTAGGACAGGGGTCTACGAGCAGTACTTC.

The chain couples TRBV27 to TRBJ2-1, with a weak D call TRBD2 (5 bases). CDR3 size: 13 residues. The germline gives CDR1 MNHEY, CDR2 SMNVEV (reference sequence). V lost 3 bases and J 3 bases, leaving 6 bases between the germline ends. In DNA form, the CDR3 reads TGTGCCAGCAGTTTGGCGGGCTACAATGAGCAGTTCTTC. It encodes CASSLAGYNEQFF.

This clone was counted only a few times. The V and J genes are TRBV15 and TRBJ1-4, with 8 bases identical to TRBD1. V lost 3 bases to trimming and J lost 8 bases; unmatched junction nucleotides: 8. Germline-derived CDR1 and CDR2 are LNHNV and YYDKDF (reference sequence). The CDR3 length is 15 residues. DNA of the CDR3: TGTGCCACCAGCAGGAGAACAGGGGGAGGAGAAAAACTGTTTTTT. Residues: CATSRRTGGGEKLFF.

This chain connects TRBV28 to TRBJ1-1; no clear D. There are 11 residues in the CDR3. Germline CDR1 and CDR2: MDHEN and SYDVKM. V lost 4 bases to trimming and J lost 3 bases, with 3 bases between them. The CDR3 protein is CASSSDTEAFF. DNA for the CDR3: TGTGCCAGCAGTTCGGACACTGAAGCTTTCTTT.

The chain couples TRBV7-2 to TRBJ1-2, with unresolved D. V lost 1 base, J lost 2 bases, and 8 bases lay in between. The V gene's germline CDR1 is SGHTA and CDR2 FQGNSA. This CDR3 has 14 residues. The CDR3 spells CASSLGVGNYGYTF. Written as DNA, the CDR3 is TGTGCCAGCAGCTTAGGGGTCGGGAACTATGGCTACACCTTC.

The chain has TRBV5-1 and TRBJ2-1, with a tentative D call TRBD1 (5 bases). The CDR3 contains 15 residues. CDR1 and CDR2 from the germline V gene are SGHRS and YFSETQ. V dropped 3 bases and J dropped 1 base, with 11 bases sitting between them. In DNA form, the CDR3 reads TGCGCCAGCAGCTCAGCAGGGCAATCCTACAATGAGCAGTTCTTC. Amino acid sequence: CASSSAGQSYNEQFF.

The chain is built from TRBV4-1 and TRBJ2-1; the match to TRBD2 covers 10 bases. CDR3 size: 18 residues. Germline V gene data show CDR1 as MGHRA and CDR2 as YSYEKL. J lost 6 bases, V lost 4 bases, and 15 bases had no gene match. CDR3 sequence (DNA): TGCGCCAGCAGCCTTGAATCTATAGCGGGAGGCCCCCCCAATGAGCAGTTCTTC. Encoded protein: CASSLESIAGGPPNEQFF.

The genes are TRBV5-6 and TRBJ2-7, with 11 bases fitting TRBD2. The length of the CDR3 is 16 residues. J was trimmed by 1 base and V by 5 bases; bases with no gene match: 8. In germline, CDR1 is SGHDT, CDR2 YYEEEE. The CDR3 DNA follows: TGTGCCAGCAGGCGTCCCGGGACTAGCGGTTCCTACGAGCAGTACTTC. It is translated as CASRRPGTSGSYEQYF.

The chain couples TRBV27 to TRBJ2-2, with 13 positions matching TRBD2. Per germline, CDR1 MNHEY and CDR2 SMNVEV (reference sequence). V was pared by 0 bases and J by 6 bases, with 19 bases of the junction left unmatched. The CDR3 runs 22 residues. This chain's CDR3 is CASSLSPASTSGRAPGAGELFF. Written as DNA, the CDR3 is TGTGCCAGCAGTTTATCGCCGGCTTCTACTAGCGGGAGGGCCCCTGGGGCCGGGGAGCTGTTTTTT.

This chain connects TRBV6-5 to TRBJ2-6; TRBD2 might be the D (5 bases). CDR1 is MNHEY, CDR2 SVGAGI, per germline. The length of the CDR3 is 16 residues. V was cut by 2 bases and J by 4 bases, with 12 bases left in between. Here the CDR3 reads CASSYEEGSGANVLTF. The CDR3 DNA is TGTGCCAGCAGTTACGAAGAGGGCTCAGGGGCCAACGTCCTGACTTTC.

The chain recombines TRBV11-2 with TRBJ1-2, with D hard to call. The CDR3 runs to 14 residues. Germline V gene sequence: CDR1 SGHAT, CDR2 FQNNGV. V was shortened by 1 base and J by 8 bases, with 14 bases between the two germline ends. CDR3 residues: CASSLAGREGGYTF. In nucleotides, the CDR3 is TGTGCCAGCAGCTTAGCGGGGAGGGAAGGCGGCTACACCTTC.

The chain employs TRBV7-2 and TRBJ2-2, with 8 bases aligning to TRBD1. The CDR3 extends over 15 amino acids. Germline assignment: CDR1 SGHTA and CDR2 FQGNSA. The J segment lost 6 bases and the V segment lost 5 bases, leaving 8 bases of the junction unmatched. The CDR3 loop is CASSVQGAGSGELFF. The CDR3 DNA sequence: TGTGCCAGCAGCGTTCAGGGGGCGGGGTCCGGGGAGCTGTTTTTT. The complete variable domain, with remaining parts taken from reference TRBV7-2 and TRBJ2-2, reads GAGVSQSPSNKVTEKGKDVELRCDPISGHTALYWYRQSLGQGLEFLIYFQGNSAPDKSGLPSDRFSAERTGGSVSTLTIQRTQQEDSAVYLCASSVQGAGSGELFFGEGSRLTVL.

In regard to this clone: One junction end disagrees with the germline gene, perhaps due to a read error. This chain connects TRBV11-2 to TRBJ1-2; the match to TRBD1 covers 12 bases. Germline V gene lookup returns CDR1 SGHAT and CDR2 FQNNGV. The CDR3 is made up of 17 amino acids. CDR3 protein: CASRLGDRGPLGDGYTF. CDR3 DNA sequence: TGTGCCAGCAGATTAGGGGACAGGGGGCCGCTAGGGGATGGCTACACCTTC.

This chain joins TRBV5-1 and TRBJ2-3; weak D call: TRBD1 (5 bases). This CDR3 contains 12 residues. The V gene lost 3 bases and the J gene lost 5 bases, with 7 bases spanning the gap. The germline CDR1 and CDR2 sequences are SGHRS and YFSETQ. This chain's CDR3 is CASSSQGDTQYF. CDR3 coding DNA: TGCGCCAGCAGCTCCCAGGGAGATACGCAGTATTTT.

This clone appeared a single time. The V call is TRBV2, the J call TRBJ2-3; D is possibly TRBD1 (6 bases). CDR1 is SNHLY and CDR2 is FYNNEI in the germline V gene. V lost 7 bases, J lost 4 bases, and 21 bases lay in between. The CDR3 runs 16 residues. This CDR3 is CASNRQGPNQPDTQYF. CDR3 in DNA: TGTGCCAGCAACAGGCAGGGGCCCAACCAGCCAGATACGCAGTATTTT.

The CDR3 sequence is CASSPQVINQPQHF. The CDR3 DNA reads as TGTGCCAGTAGTCCACAGGTGATCAATCAGCCCCAGCATTTT. The V gene is TRBV19, the J gene TRBJ1-5; a weak D match, TRBD1 (5 bases). Trimming removed 5 bases from V and 3 bases from J, with 11 bases in between. CDR1 and CDR2 from the germline V gene are LNHDA and SQIVND (reference sequence). This CDR3 spans 14 amino acids.

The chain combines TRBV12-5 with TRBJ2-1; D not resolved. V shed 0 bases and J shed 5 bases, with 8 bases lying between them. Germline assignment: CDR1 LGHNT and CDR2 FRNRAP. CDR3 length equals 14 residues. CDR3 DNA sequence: TGTGCTAGTGGTTTGGTAGTTACAGACAATGAGCAGTTCTTC. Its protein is CASGLVVTDNEQFF.

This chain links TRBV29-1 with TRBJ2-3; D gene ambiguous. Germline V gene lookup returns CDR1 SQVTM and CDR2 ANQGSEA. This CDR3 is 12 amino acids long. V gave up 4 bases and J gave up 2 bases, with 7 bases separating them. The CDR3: CSVGGLTDTQYF. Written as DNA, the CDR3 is TGCAGCGTTGGCGGTCTCACAGATACGCAGTATTTT.

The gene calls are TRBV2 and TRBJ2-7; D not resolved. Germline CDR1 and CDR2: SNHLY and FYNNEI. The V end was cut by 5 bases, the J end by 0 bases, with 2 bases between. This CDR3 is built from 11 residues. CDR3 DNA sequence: TGTGCCAGCAGTTACTCCTACGAGCAGTACTTC. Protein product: CASSYSYEQYF.

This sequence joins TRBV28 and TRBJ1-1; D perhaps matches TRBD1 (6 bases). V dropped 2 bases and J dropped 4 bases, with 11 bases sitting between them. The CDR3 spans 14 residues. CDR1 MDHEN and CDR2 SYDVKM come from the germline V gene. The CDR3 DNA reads TGTGCCAGCAGTTTAGACAGGAGGAGCACTGAAGCTTTCTTT. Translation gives CASSLDRRSTEAFF.

CDR3 bases: TGTGCCAGCAGCTCCGACAGGCTCCAGCAGTTCTTC. Its translation is CASSSDRLQQFF. V usage is TRBV7-3 and J usage is TRBJ2-1; possible D gene TRBD1, 6 bases. The CDR3 is 12 residues long. Trimming cost V 4 bases and J 11 bases, with 12 bases left between them. Germline V gene sequence: CDR1 SGHTA, CDR2 FQGTGA. The whole variable domain, filled in from reference TRBV7-3 and TRBJ2-1, reads GAGVSQTPSNKVTEKGKYVELRCDPISGHTALYWYRQSLGQGPEFLIYFQGTGAADDSGLPNDRFFAVRPEGSVSTLKIQRTERGDSAVYLCASSSDRLQQFFGPGTRLTVL.

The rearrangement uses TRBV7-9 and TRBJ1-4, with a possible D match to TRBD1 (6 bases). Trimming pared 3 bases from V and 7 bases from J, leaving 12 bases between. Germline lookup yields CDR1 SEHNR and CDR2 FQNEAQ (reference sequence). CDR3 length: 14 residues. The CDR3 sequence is CASSFGTFGEKLFF. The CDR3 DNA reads TGTGCCAGCAGCTTCGGGACATTCGGTGAAAAACTGTTTTTT.

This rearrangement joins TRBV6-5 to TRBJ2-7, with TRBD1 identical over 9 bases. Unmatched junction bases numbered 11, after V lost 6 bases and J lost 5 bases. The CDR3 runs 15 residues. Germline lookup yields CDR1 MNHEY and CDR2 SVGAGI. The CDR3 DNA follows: TGTGCCAGCAGAAACACCGGGACAGGGAACCACGAGCAGTACTTC. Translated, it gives CASRNTGTGNHEQYF.

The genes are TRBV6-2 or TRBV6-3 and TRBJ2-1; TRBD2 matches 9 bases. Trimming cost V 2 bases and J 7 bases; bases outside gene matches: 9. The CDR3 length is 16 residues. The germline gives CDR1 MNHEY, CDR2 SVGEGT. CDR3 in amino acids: CASSYGLAGWNNEQFF. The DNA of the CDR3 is TGTGCCAGCAGTTACGGGCTAGCGGGATGGAATAATGAGCAGTTCTTC.

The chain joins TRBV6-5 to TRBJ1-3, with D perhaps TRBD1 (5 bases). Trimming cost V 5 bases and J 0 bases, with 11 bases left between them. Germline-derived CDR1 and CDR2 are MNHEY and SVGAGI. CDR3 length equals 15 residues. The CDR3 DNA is TGTGCCAGCAGTATGGACATAAGCTCTGGAAACACCATATATTTT. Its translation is CASSMDISSGNTIYF.

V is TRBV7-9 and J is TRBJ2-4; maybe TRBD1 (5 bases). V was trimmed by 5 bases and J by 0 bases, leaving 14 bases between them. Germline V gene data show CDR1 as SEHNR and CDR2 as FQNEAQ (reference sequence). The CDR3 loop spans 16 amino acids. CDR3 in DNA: TGTGCCAGCAGCACCCGACAGAGACTAGCCAAAAACATTCAGTACTTC. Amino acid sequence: CASSTRQRLAKNIQYF. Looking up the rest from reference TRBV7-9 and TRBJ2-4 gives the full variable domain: DTGVSQNPRHKITKRGQNVTFRCDPISEHNRLYWYRQTLGQGPEFLTYFQNEAQLEKSRLLSDRFSAERPKGSFSTLEIQRTEQGDSAMYLCASSTRQRLAKNIQYFGAGTRLSVL.

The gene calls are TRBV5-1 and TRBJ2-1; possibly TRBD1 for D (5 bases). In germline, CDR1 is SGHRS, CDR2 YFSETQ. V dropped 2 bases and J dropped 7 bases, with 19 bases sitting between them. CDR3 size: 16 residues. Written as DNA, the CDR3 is TGCGCCAGCAGCTTTGATTACAGGTCTCAAACAAATGAGCAGTTCTTC. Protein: CASSFDYRSQTNEQFF. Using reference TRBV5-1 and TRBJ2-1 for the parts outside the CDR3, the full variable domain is KAGVTQTPRYLIKTRGQQVTLSCSPISGHRSVSWYQQTPGQGLQFLFEYFSETQRNKGNFPGRFSGRQFSNSRSEMNVSTLELGDSALYLCASSFDYRSQTNEQFFGPGTRLTVL.